This T cell receptor (beta chain) was recorded in a study of metastatic and nonmetastatic thyroid tumors. The sample holds many counts of this clone. Each patient went into thyroid surgery without having received any treatment. The CDR3 covers 13 residues. V lost 6 bases to trimming and J lost 4 bases, with 9 bases between them. With MiXCR, TCRdb reprocessed the PCR reads. In the table there are around 26,000 clones, about 13% of which are singletons. The sequencing input was blood. The sequence derives from a female donor with papillary thyroid cancer or a benign thyroid nodule (not recorded which). Some clones in this sample may be carry-over from other donors' samples. The rearrangement links TRBV12-3 or TRBV12-4 to TRBJ1-4; D unresolved. The CDR3 region is CASSPRDNEKLFF. CDR3 nucleotide sequence: TGTGCCAGCAGCCCTCGTGATAATGAAAAACTGTTTTTT.